This T cell receptor beta chain was recovered during a study of response to subunit inactivated influenza vaccine. The V segment lost 3 bases and the J segment 3 bases; nucleotides outside the gene matches: 2. The CDR3 sequence is 13 residues long. The germline V gene encodes CDR1 KGHSH and CDR2 LQKENI. Each CDR3 protein gets one entry after TCRdb re-called the RT-PCR reads with MiXCR. The sample lists some 600,000 distinct CDR3 sequences, 12% to 15% seen once, with approximately 7.6% in the top ten. Study-wide findings and caveats: It was the authors' suggestion that each seasonal influenza vaccination recruits few new T cells.

About this clonotype: Its antigen is currently unknown.

The sequences come from PBMCs from blood, collected approximately 15 days before vaccination. The TCR originated in a man aged 50-60 years who received an inactivated influenza vaccine. The V gene is TRBV18, the J gene TRBJ2-7; 7 nucleotides match TRBD2. The CDR3 loop is CASSPGDYYEQYF. For the CDR3, the DNA is TGTGCCAGCTCACCTGGGGACTACTACGAGCAGTACTTC.